One and the same sample provided the 20 T cell receptor beta chains below, sequenced in a study of T-cell memory formation after mild COVID-19. TCRdb re-derived calls from the 5' RACE reads in MiXCR, one entry per CDR3 protein. This sample carries nearly 200,000 distinct CDR3 sequences, about 16% of them seen once, and the ten largest clones take 2.4%. The sequencing input was PBMCs or a T cell subset sorted from them (not recorded which). These receptor sequences come from an adult woman who had mild COVID-19 (a few samples of this study predate the infection). Cell type and time point are not known.

The gene calls are TRBV15 and TRBJ1-1; 7 nucleotides match TRBD1. Trimming at V came to 0 bases and at J to 4 bases, leaving 5 bases not matched to a gene. There are 15 residues in the CDR3. Germline V gene sequence: CDR1 LNHNV, CDR2 YYDKDF (reference sequence). CDR3: CATSRETGLGTEAFF. CDR3 in DNA: TGTGCCACCAGCAGAGAGACAGGGTTGGGCACTGAAGCTTTCTTT.

This clonotype was observed a few times. The chain links TRBV7-9 to TRBJ1-1; TRBD1 might be the D (5 bases). There are 14 residues in the CDR3. Trimming removed 6 bases from V and 1 base from J, with 12 bases in between. Per germline, CDR1 SEHNR and CDR2 FQNEAQ (reference sequence). CDR3 protein: CASSSQGENTEAFF. DNA for the CDR3: TGTGCCAGCAGTTCCCAGGGAGAGAACACTGAAGCTTTCTTT.

The rearrangement joins TRBV4-1 to TRBJ2-1, with TRBD1 as a possible D gene (6 bases). V shed 6 bases and J shed 6 bases, with 12 bases lying between them. This CDR3 spans 13 amino acids. Germline-derived CDR1 and CDR2 are MGHRA and YSYEKL. CDR3 nucleotide sequence: TGCGCCAGCAGGGCTACAGGGAGCAATGAGCAGTTCTTC. Its protein is CASRATGSNEQFF.

The chain couples TRBV27 to TRBJ2-6, with 9 bases fitting TRBD1. The CDR3 is 16 residues long. Germline trimming cut 6 bases from V and 2 bases from J; bases unmatched to any gene: 5. CDR1 MNHEY and CDR2 SMNVEV come from the germline V gene (reference sequence). In DNA form, the CDR3 reads TGTGCCAGCAGCTTTGGGGACAGGGCTGGGGCCAACGTCCTGACTTTC. This translates into CASSFGDRAGANVLTF.

This clonotype was observed a handful of times. The J gene is TRBJ2-1, the V gene TRBV5-1; TRBD1 matches at 7 bases. The CDR3 length is 13 residues. V trimming: 4 bases; J trimming: 10 bases; junction bases outside the gene matches: 8. Germline-derived CDR1 and CDR2 are SGHRS and YFSETQ. DNA of the CDR3: TGCGCCAGCAGCCCCGACAGGGCTGGGGAGCAGTTCTTC. Residues: CASSPDRAGEQFF.

The V gene is TRBV5-1, the J gene TRBJ2-5, with 8 nucleotides matching TRBD1. With 5 bases clipped from V and 5 bases from J, the junction kept 11 bases outside the gene matches. Germline CDR1 SGHRS, CDR2 YFSETQ. This CDR3 comprises 15 residues. CDR3 residues: CASRSQGARWETQYF. CDR3 nucleotide sequence: TGCGCCAGCAGGTCTCAGGGGGCGCGGTGGGAGACCCAGTACTTC.

This clonotype has a single count. This chain's CDR3 is CASSQGRRNTGELFF. The CDR3 nucleotides are TGCGCCAGCAGCCAAGGCAGGAGAAACACCGGGGAGCTGTTTTTT. The V and J genes are TRBV4-1 and TRBJ2-2; D gene uncertain. Germline V gene data show CDR1 as MGHRA and CDR2 as YSYEKL. The CDR3 runs 15 residues. The germline V and J ends were trimmed by 1 base and 2 bases, with 8 bases remaining between them.

This clonotype was picked up many times. The chain is built from TRBV6-5 and TRBJ2-3; 7 bases agree with TRBD2. CDR3 length equals 14 residues. The junction had 8 bases not matched to a gene; V was cut back by 7 bases and J by 4 bases. CDR1 is MNHEY, CDR2 SVGAGI, per germline. The CDR3 loop reads CASKGASGSDTQYF. The CDR3 DNA reads as TGTGCCAGCAAGGGAGCTAGCGGATCAGATACGCAGTATTTT.

CDR3 residues: CSARGGRGLAYNSPLHF. The CDR3 DNA sequence: TGCAGTGCTAGAGGGGGGCGGGGTTTGGCCTATAATTCACCCCTCCACTTT. The genes are TRBV20-1 and TRBJ1-6; D might be TRBD1 (6 bases). The CDR3 is 17 residues long. The V gene lost 1 base and the J gene lost 2 bases, with 15 bases spanning the gap. CDR1 is DFQATT and CDR2 is SNEGSKA in the germline V gene (reference sequence).

Written as DNA, the CDR3 is TGTGCCAGCAGCCCGGACATTTATGGCTACACCTTC. Translated: CASSPDIYGYTF. This sequence joins TRBV7-2 and TRBJ1-2; TRBD1 might be the D (5 bases). CDR3 length equals 12 residues. Germline V CDR1 and CDR2: SGHTA, FQGNSA. The V end was cut by 5 bases, the J end by 5 bases, with 9 bases between.

This clonotype has a handful of counts. The chain couples TRBV7-7 to TRBJ2-1, with 8 positions matching TRBD2. Germline V gene sequence: CDR1 SSHAT, CDR2 FNYEAQ (reference sequence). The CDR3 spans 17 residues. V trimming: 5 bases; J trimming: 0 bases; junction bases outside the gene matches: 9. CDR3 amino acids: CASSPWTSLSSYNEQFF. The CDR3 DNA reads as TGTGCCAGCAGCCCATGGACTAGCCTGAGCTCCTACAATGAGCAGTTCTTC.

This clonotype has a count of ten or more. This chain joins TRBV5-4 and TRBJ1-1, with TRBD1 identical over 10 bases. V lost 3 bases to trimming and J lost 1 base; unmatched junction nucleotides: 9. Germline V gene data show CDR1 as SGHNT and CDR2 as YYREEE (reference sequence). The CDR3 extends over 17 amino acids. CDR3 DNA: TGTGCCAGCAGCTCCCCGGGACAGGGGCCCCAGAACACTGAAGCTTTCTTT. Translating gives CASSSPGQGPQNTEAFF. Variable domain in full (rest from reference TRBV5-4 and TRBJ1-1): ETGVTQSPTHLIKTRGQQVTLRCSSQSGHNTVSWYQQALGQGPQFIFQYYREEENGRGNFPPRFSGLQFPNYSSELNVNALELDDSALYLCASSSPGQGPQNTEAFFGQGTRLTVV.

This clonotype appeared a few times. The chain joins TRBV5-5 to TRBJ2-1, with TRBD1 matching over 9 bases. This CDR3 spans 15 amino acids. Per the germline V gene, CDR1 is SGHKS and CDR2 is YYEKEE (reference sequence). V lost 2 bases, J lost 4 bases, and 4 bases stayed unmatched. CDR3 nucleotide sequence: TGTGCCAGCAGCTTTAGGGACAGGGTTTACAATGAGCAGTTCTTC. Protein sequence: CASSFRDRVYNEQFF.

The chain is built from TRBV18 and TRBJ2-5; 7 bases fit TRBD1. Germline trimming cut 4 bases from V and 2 bases from J; bases unmatched to any gene: 7. The CDR3 consists of 15 residues. Germline CDR1 is KGHSH and CDR2 is LQKENI. CDR3 loop: CASSHRDSHQETQYF. In nucleotides, the CDR3 is TGTGCCAGCTCACACCGGGACAGCCATCAAGAGACCCAGTACTTC.

V gene TRBV18 combines with J gene TRBJ2-7; D is unresolved. The germline V and J ends were trimmed by 3 bases and 5 bases, with 8 bases remaining between them. There are 12 residues in the CDR3. The germline V gene encodes CDR1 KGHSH and CDR2 LQKENI. CDR3 protein: CASSPAAHEQYF. Here the CDR3 DNA reads TGTGCCAGCTCACCCGCGGCCCACGAGCAGTACTTC.

In its sample, this clonotype was seen many times. The chain links TRBV9 to TRBJ2-7, with D maybe TRBD2 (5 bases). V was clipped by 1 base and J by 2 bases, with 10 bases between them. Germline CDR1 is SGDLS and CDR2 is YYNGEE. CDR3 size: 14 residues. CDR3 sequence: CASSVTPGTYEQYF. The CDR3 nucleotides are TGTGCCAGCAGCGTAACTCCGGGGACCTACGAGCAGTACTTC.

This clonotype was counted only a few times. The chain couples TRBV28 to TRBJ2-7, with TRBD1 as a possible D gene (6 bases). This CDR3 has 11 residues. Trimming left V 6 bases short and J 9 bases short, with 12 bases between. Germline CDR1 reads MDHEN; CDR2 reads SYDVKM. The CDR3 coding sequence is TGTGCCAGCAGCCTCCAAGGGGGGCAGTACTTC. It yields the protein CASSLQGGQYF.

The table lists this clonotype with a few counts. The chain recombines TRBV24-1 with TRBJ1-1; 9 bases agree with TRBD1. CDR1 is KGHDR, CDR2 SFDVKD, per germline. Unmatched junction bases numbered 6, after V lost 3 bases and J lost 5 bases. The CDR3 totals 15 residues. CDR3 DNA: TGTGCCACCAGTGATGCAGGGACAGGGAGTACTGAAGCTTTCTTT. Its translation is CATSDAGTGSTEAFF.

V is TRBV7-9 and J is TRBJ2-1; 8 positions agree with TRBD2. The CDR3 loop spans 16 amino acids. Germline loops: CDR1 SEHNR, CDR2 FQNEAQ (reference sequence). Germline trimming cut 2 bases from V and 6 bases from J; bases unmatched to any gene: 9. The DNA for the CDR3 is TGTGCCAGCAGCTTAATTCCGGGAGGGGGGGGCAATGAGCAGTTCTTC. Encoded protein: CASSLIPGGGGNEQFF. Filled out from reference TRBV7-9 and TRBJ2-1, the complete variable domain reads DTGVSQNPRHKITKRGQNVTFRCDPISEHNRLYWYRQTLGQGPEFLTYFQNEAQLEKSRLLSDRFSAERPKGSFSTLEIQRTEQGDSAMYLCASSLIPGGGGNEQFFGPGTRLTVL.

V and J are TRBV7-3 and TRBJ2-2; D remains ambiguous. Germline V gene lookup returns CDR1 SGHTA and CDR2 FQGTGA. V was trimmed by 4 bases and J by 4 bases, leaving 13 bases between them. CDR3 size: 15 residues. CDR3 sequence reads: CASSSRARATGELFF. The CDR3 DNA sequence: TGTGCCAGCAGCTCTCGAGCTCGTGCCACCGGGGAGCTGTTTTTT.